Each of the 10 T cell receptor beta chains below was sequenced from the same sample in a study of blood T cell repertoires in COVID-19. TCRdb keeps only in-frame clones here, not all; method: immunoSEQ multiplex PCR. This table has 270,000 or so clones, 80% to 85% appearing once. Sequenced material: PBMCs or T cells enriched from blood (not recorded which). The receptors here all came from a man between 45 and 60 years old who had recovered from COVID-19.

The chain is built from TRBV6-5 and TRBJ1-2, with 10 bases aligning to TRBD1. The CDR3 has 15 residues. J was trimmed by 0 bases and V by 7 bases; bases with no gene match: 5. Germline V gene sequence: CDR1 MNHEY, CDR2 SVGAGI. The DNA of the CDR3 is TGTGCCAGCAAATTTGGACAGGGGGCTAACTATGGCTACACCTTC. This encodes CASKFGQGANYGYTF.

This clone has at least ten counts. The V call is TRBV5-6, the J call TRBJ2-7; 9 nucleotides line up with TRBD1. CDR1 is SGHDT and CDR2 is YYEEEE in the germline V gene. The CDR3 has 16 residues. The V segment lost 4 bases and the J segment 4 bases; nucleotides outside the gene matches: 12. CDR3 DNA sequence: TGTGCCAGCAGCCACTATCGGACAGGGGTACCTTACGAGCAGTACTTC. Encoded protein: CASSHYRTGVPYEQYF.

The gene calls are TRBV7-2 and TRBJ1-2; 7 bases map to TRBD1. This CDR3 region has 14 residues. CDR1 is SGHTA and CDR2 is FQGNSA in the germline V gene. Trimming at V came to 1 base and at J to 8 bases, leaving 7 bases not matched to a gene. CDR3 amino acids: CASSLDTGAEGYTF. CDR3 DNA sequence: TGTGCCAGCAGCTTAGACACAGGGGCTGAAGGCTACACCTTC. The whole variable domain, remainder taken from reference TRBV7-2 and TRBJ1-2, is GAGVSQSPSNKVTEKGKDVELRCDPISGHTALYWYRQSLGQGLEFLIYFQGNSAPDKSGLPSDRFSAERTGGSVSTLTIQRTQQEDSAVYLCASSLDTGAEGYTFGSGTRLTVV.

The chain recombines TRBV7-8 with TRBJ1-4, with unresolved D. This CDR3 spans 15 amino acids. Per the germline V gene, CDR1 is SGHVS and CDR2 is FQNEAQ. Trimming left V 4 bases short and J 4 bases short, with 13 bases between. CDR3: CASSSGMIGNEKLFF. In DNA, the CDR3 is TGTGCCAGCAGCTCGGGGATGATTGGTAATGAAAAACTGTTTTTT.

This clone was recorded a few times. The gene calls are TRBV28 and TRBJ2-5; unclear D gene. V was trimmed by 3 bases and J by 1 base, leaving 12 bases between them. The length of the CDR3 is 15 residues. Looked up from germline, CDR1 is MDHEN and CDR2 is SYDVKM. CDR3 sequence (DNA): TGTGCCAGCAGTTTTCTCCAGCGTACCCAAGAGACCCAGTACTTC. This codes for CASSFLQRTQETQYF.

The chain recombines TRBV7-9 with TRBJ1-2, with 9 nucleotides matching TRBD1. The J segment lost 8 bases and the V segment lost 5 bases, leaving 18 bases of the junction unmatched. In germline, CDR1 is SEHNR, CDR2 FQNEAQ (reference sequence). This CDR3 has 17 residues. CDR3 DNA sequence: TGTGCCAGCAGCCCCTTTATAGGGACAGGGCCCCTAGTAGGCTACACCTTC. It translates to CASSPFIGTGPLVGYTF.

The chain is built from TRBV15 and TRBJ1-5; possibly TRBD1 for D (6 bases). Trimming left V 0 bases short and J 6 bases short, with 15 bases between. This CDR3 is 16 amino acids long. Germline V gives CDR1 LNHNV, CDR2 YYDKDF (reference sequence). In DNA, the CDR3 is TGTGCCACCAGCAGAGATCGAGGGGGAGAGGGTCAGCCCCAGCATTTT. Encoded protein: CATSRDRGGEGQPQHF.

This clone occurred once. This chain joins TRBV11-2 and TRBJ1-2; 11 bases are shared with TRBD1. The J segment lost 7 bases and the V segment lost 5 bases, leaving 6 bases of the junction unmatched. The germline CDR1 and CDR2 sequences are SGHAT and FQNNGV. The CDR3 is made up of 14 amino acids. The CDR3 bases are TGTGCCAGCAGCCTAGGACAGGGGGCGGGTGGCTACACCTTC. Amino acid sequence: CASSLGQGAGGYTF.

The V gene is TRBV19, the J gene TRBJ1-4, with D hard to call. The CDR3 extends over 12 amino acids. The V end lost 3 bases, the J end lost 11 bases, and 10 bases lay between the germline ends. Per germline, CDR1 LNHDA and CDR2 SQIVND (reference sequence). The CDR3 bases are TGTGCCAGTAGTATTATGGTGGGCAAACTGTTTTTT. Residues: CASSIMVGKLFF.

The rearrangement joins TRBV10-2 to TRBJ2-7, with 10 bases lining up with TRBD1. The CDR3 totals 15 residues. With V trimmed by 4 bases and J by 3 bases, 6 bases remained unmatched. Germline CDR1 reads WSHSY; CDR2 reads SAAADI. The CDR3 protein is CASSAQGQGVYEQYF. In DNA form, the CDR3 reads TGCGCCAGCAGTGCCCAAGGACAGGGGGTCTACGAGCAGTACTTC.